This TCR beta chain comes out of a study of cytomegalovirus exposure and HLA in healthy donors. Study background: The roughly 110 validation repertoires were reported in a later analysis to have been generated on the same platform as the approximately 700 first-cohort repertoires.

Some clones are missing from TCRdb's copy, which holds only in-frame ones; the method was immunoSEQ multiplex PCR. The sample consists of roughly 330,000 clones, 87% of them appearing once. Separate from the roughly 710-subject first cohort, the roughly 120-subject validation cohort was the one that the donors belonged to. General study points: There were a few CMV-associated chains whose specificity for CMV antigens was confirmed in vitro. One later analysis, an examination of the roughly 130 validation repertoires, found that first-cohort TCR clusters tended to co-occur in them.

As for this clone: The antigen is undetermined.

The sequence was obtained from a woman in her thirties in good health and CMV-seropositive. Sample: PBMCs.

CDR3 amino acids: CASSKGQSSYEQYF. The CDR3 DNA reads as TGTGCCAGCAGCAAGGGACAGAGCTCCTACGAGCAGTACTTC. V and J are TRBV5-6 and TRBJ2-7; 7 nucleotides agree with TRBD1. V shed 4 bases, J shed 0 bases, and the junction held 4 bases outside the gene matches. Germline V CDR1 and CDR2: SGHDT, YYEEEE. The CDR3 is 14 residues long. The full variable domain, rest sourced from reference TRBV5-6 and TRBJ2-7, is DAGVTQSPTHLIKTRGQQVTLRCSPKSGHDTVSWYQQALGQGPQFIFQYYEEEERQRGNFPDRFSGHQFPNYSSELNVNALLLGDSALYLCASSKGQSSYEQYFGPGTRLTVT.